The present T cell receptor beta chain was sequenced within a study of monozygotic twins with inflammatory bowel disease. UMIs with a 6-nucleotide sample barcode were added by template switching. TCRalpha and TCRbeta cDNA went through nested PCRs of around 16 and 10 cycles, two in total. TCRdb reprocessed the 5' RACE reads, with one entry per CDR3 protein and no DNA. The sample table sets out approximately 340,000 distinct CDR3 sequences. CDR3 length equals 15 residues. CDR1 is LNHDA, CDR2 SQIVND, per germline (reference sequence). This chain joins TRBV19 and TRBJ2-5; the TCRdb call, TRBD1, lacks DNA for checking. This receptor was identified in a human donor with ulcerative colitis or Crohn's disease, or a healthy co-twin of an affected twin (not recorded which). Source material: blood. The CDR3 sequence: CASSLGTLPIETQYF.